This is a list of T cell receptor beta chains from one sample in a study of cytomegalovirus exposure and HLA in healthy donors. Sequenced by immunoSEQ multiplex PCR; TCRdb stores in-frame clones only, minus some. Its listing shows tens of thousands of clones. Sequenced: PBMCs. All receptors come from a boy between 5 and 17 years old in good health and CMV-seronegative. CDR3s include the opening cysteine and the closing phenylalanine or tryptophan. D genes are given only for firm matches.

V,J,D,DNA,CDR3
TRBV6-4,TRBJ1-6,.,TGTGCCAGCAGTGACTCAGCGGAGAATAATTCACCCCTCCACTTT,CASSDSAENNSPLHF
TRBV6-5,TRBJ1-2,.,TGTGCCAGCAGCCTAACAGGGAGAGTGTTCTTC,CASSLTGRVFF
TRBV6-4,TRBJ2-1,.,TGTGCCAGCAGTGACTCGTACGGCCAGGGCCGGGTCTTC,CASSDSYGQGRVF
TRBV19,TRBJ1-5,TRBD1,TGTGCCAGTAGTATAGGAGGGGGCGCCGGTCAGCCCCAGCATTTT,CASSIGGGAGQPQHF
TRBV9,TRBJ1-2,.,TGTGCCAGCAGCGCTACAGGGTCATATGGCTACACCTTC,CASSATGSYGYTF
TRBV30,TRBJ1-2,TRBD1,TGTGCCTGGATTGGGGCAGGGGGCGCCAGTGGCTACACCTTC,CAWIGAGGASGYTF
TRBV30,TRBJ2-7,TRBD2,TGTGCCTGGAGTAGCGTCGGGGGGTGGCAGTACTTC,CAWSSVGGWQYF
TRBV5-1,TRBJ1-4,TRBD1,TGCGCCAGCAGCTCCGGACAGGGTGGGGAAAAACTGTTTTTT,CASSSGQGGEKLFF
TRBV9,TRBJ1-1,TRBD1,TGTGCCAGCAGCCCAAGGGACAGGGACACTGAAGCTTTCTTT,CASSPRDRDTEAFF
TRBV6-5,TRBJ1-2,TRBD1,TGTGCCAGCAGTTCGACAGGGGCTCTAAGCGGCTACACCTTC,CASSSTGALSGYTF
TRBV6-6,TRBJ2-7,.,TGTGCCAGCAAACGTACTACCTACGAGCAGTACTTC,CASKRTTYEQYF
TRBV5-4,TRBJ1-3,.,TGTGCCAGCAGCTTGGTTGGGGCCTCTGGAAACACCATATATTTT,CASSLVGASGNTIYF
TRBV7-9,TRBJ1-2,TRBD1,TGTGCCAGCGTCGGACAGGGGAGAGGCTACACCTTC,CASVGQGRGYTF
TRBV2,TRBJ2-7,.,TGTGCCAGCAGTGATGAGTTTTCGGGGTACTTC,CASSDEFSGYF
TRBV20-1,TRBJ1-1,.,TGCAGTCAAACAGGGAACACTGAAGCTTTCTTT,CSQTGNTEAFF
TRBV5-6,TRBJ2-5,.,TGTGCCAGCAGCTTGGTGGGGGCTCAAGAGACCCAGTACTTC,CASSLVGAQETQYF
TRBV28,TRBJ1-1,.,TGTGCCAGCAGTATCGGGAGCCAAGAAGGCACTGAAGCTTTCTTT,CASSIGSQEGTEAFF
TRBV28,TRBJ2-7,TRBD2,TGTGCCAGCAGTTTAGGGACTAGCGGGAGTTCCCCCTACGAGCAGTACTTC,CASSLGTSGSSPYEQYF
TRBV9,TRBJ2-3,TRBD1,TGTGCCAGCAGCGGGGGGACAGGGTGGGCAGATACGCAGTATTTT,CASSGGTGWADTQYF
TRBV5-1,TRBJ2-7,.,TGCGCCACCTCGACAGGTGGAAGGTCCTACGAGCAGTACTTC,CATSTGGRSYEQYF
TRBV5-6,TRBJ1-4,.,TGTGCCAGCAGGGCCAGGGGTAATGAAAAACTGTTTTTT,CASRARGNEKLFF
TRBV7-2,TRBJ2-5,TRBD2,TGTGCCAGCAGCTTAGACAGTGGGAGGGGTGAAGAGACCCAGTACTTC,CASSLDSGRGEETQYF
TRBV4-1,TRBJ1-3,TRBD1,TGCGCCAGCAGCCAAGGGGGACAGATCTCTGGAAACACCATATATTTT,CASSQGGQISGNTIYF
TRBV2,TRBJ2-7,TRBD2,TGTGCCAGCAGACCGAGCGGGGGCTACGAGCAGTACTTC,CASRPSGGYEQYF
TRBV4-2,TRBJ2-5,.,TGTGCCAGCAGCCAAGATGGGCTCCAAGAGACCCAGTACTTC,CASSQDGLQETQYF
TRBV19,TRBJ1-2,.,TGTGCCAGTAGTATGGCGGCGACTAACTATGGCTACACCTTC,CASSMAATNYGYTF
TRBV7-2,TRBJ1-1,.,TGTGCCAGCAGCTTCGCAGGTTCCGAAGCTTTCTTT,CASSFAGSEAFF
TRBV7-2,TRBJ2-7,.,TGTGCCAGCAGCTTAGTTCCTCGGGGAGGTCGCTACGAGCAGTACTTC,CASSLVPRGGRYEQYF
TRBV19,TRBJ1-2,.,TGTGCCAGTAAACCGGGTCCTCTATATGGCTACACCTTC,CASKPGPLYGYTF
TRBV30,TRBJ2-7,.,TGTGCCTGGTATTCAGGGGTATCCTACGAGCAGTACTTC,CAWYSGVSYEQYF
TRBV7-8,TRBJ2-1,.,TGTGCCAGCAGCTTAGGCCTAGCTTCGGGGAATGAGCAGTTCTTC,CASSLGLASGNEQFF
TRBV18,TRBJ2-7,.,TGTGCCAGCTCTGAAATTGGGCTGAGCTCCTACGAGCAGTACTTC,CASSEIGLSSYEQYF
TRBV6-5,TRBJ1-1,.,TGTGCCAGCAGTTACAGGGAGTCAAGACTGAACACTGAAGCTTTCTTT,CASSYRESRLNTEAFF
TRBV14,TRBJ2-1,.,TGTGCCAGCAGCCGTCTCAATGAGCAGTTCTTC,CASSRLNEQFF
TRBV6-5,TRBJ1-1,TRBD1,TGTGCCAGCAGGACGACAGGGCTGAACACTGAAGCTTTCTTT,CASRTTGLNTEAFF
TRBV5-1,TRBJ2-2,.,TGCGCCAGCAGCGCCGGAGGGGTTTTGTCCGGGGAGCTGTTTTTT,CASSAGGVLSGELFF
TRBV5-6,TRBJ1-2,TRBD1,TGTGCCAGCAGCCCCCGGGACAGGATTATTAACTATGGCTACACCTTC,CASSPRDRIINYGYTF
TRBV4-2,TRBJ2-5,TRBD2,TGTGCCAGCAGCCCCAGAGGGACTAGCGGGGAAGAGACCCAGTACTTC,CASSPRGTSGEETQYF
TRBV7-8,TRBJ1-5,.,TGTGCCAGCACCCAACGAGGGCATCAGCCCCAGCATTTT,CASTQRGHQPQHF
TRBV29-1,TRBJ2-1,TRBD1,TGCAGCGTTGAAGCCTCCAGGAGGGACAGGGAAAATGAGCAGTTCTTC,CSVEASRRDRENEQFF
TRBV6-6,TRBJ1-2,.,TGTGCCAGCAGTTACTCGAACAGGGTGGATGGCTACACCTTC,CASSYSNRVDGYTF
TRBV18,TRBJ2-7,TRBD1,TGTGCCAGCTCACCTCCCGGACAGGGTGCCTACGAGCAGTACTTC,CASSPPGQGAYEQYF
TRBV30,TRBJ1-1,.,TGTGCCTGGAGCCTCCACGGGTGGGCTGAAGCTTTCTTT,CAWSLHGWAEAFF
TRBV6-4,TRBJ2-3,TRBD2,TGTGCCAGCAGTGGATCCGGGGGGGCTGGCACAGATACGCAGTATTTT,CASSGSGGAGTDTQYF
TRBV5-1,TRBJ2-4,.,TGCGCCAGCAGCTTGTGGCCAGGGGAGGCCAAAAACATTCAGTACTTC,CASSLWPGEAKNIQYF
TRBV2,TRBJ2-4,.,TGTGCCAGCGAGTCTACTGTAGCCAAAAACATTCAGTACTTC,CASESTVAKNIQYF
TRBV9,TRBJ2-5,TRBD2,TGTGCCAGCAGCGTGAGTTCGGGGGGAGAGACCCAGTACTTC,CASSVSSGGETQYF
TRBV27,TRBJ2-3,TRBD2,TGTGCCAGCAGTAATCCGGGTGCGGGAGATACAGATACGCAGTATTTT,CASSNPGAGDTDTQYF
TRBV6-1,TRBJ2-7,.,TGTGCCAGCAGGTCCAACCAGGGGGGCTCCTACGAGCAGTACTTC,CASRSNQGGSYEQYF
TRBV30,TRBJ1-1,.,TGTGCCCACAGGGAAGCGACGGAGAACACTGAAGCTTTCTTT,CAHREATENTEAFF
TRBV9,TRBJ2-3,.,TGTGCCAGCAGCGTAGAACGGGAGAGGACAGATACGCAGTATTTT,CASSVERERTDTQYF
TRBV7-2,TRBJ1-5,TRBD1,TGTGCCAGCAGTCGACAGGGGCCTATGGGGAATCAGCCCCAGCATTTT,CASSRQGPMGNQPQHF